This T cell receptor (beta chain) was obtained from a study of T cells in Graves' hyperthyroidism and ophthalmopathy. Regarding the study as a whole: Model output signaled ophthalmopathy a median 6.5 months ahead of onset.

With duration under 3 months, ophthalmopathy was active: Clinical Activity Score at least 3, NOSPECS at least 4. Between the trimmed V and J ends, which lost 2 bases and 3 bases, there was a span of 10 bases. This CDR3 is built from 15 residues. Germline CDR1 reads ENHRY; CDR2 reads SYGVKD. This clonotype was detected many times. As yet, its antigen is unknown. There were TCR beta CDR3 regions amplified from RNA transcripts. The study used the HTBI primer set for a first-round RT-PCR of the TCR CDR3. One entry per CDR3 protein results from TCRdb running MiXCR on the multiplex PCR reads. This table has about 52,000 distinct CDR3 sequences, under 50% appearing once.

The receptor was derived from a woman in her fifties or sixties with Graves' ophthalmopathy. This chain joins TRBV10-3 and TRBJ1-4, with D possibly matching TRBD1 (5 bases). The specimen was blood. CDR3 sequence: CAISEAGGANEKLFF. The CDR3 DNA reads TGTGCCATCAGTGAGGCGGGGGGGGCTAATGAAAAACTGTTTTTT.